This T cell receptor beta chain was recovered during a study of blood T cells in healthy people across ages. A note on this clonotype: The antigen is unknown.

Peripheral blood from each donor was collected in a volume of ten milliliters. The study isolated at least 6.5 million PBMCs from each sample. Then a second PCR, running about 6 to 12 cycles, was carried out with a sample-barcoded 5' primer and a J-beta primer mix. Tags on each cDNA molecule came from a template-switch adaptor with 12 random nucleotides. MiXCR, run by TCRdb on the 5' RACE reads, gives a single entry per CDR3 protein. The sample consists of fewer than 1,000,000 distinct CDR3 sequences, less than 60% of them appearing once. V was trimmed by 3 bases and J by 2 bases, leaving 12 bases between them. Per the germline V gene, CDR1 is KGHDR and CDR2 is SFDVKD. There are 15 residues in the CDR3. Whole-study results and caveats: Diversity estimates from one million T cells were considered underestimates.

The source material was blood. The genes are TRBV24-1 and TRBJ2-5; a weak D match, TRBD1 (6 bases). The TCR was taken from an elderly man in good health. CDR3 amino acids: CATSDPGTMQETQYF. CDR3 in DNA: TGTGCCACCAGTGATCCCGGGACAATGCAAGAGACCCAGTACTTC.